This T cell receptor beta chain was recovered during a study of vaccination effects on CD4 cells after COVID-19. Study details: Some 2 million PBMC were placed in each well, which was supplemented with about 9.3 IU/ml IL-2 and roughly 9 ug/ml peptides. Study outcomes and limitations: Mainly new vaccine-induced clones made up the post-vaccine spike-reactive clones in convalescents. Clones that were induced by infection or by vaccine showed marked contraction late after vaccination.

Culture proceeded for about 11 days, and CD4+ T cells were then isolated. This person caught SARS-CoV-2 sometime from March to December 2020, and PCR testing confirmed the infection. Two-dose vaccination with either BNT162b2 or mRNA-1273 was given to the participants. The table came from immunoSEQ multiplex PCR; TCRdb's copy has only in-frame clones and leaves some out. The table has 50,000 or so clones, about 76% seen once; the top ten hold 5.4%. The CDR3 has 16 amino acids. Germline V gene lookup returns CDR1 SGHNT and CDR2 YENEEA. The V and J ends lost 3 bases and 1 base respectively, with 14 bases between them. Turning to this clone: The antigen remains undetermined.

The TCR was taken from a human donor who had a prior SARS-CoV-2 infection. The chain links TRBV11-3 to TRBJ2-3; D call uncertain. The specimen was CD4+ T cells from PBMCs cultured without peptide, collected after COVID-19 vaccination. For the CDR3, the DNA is TGTGCCAGCAGCTTTACTGCTTCTTGGGGCACAGATACGCAGTATTTT. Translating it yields CASSFTASWGTDTQYF.